This is a list of T cell receptor beta chains from one sample in a study of T cell clonotyping in hematopoietic cell transplantation. The repertoire was sequenced with immunoSEQ multiplex PCR; TCRdb's copy has only in-frame clones and lacks some. This table has 9,500 to 14,000 clones, approximately 92% appearing once. Sequencing used peripheral blood mononuclear cells, obtained before stem cell transplant. Every receptor here comes from a woman aged 40 to 50 with acute myeloid leukemia. Some clones in this sample may be carry-over from other donors' samples. Each CDR3 is given with its conserved first and last residue. The order of the fields is J gene, CDR3 length, D gene, V gene, clone size, CDR3 DNA, CDR3 protein. D genes are given only for firm matches. Clone size, where shown, is once, few, many, or a class for clones that have expanded.

TRBJ2-1 | 16 | - | TRBV5-8 | - | TGTGCCAGCACCTCCTTATGGGGGAGCTCCTACAATGAGCAGTTCTTC | CASTSLWGSSYNEQFF
TRBJ1-1 | 14 | TRBD1 | TRBV19 | - | TGTGCCAGTAGCCGACAGGGAGGCGTCACTGAAGCTTTCTTT | CASSRQGGVTEAFF
TRBJ1-3 | 13 | TRBD1 | TRBV2 | - | TGTGCCAGCAGGGGACAGGGGGGAAACACCATATATTTT | CASRGQGGNTIYF
TRBJ1-1 | 13 | - | TRBV7-2 | - | TGTGCCAGCAGCTTGGGGCACTACACTGAAGCTTTCTTT | CASSLGHYTEAFF
TRBJ2-5 | 15 | TRBD2 | TRBV7-8 | - | TGTGCCAGCAGCTTCCTGGGACTAGCGGAAGAGACCCAGTACTTC | CASSFLGLAEETQYF
TRBJ2-2 | 17 | - | TRBV1 | - | TGCACCAGCAGCCGGACCTCGGGACTAGCCCTCACCGGGGAGCTGTTTTTT | CTSSRTSGLALTGELFF
TRBJ2-5 | 16 | TRBD2 | TRBV7-6 | once | TGTGCCAGCAGCTTACGGCTAGCGGGAGTCGGGGAGACCCAGTACTTC | CASSLRLAGVGETQYF
TRBJ1-3 | 16 | - | TRBV5-4 | - | TGTGCCAGCAGCTCGGGGGTCCCCCGCTCTGGAAACACCATATATTTT | CASSSGVPRSGNTIYF
TRBJ1-3 | 15 | - | TRBV21-1 | once | TGTGCCAGCAGCAAAGAACAGGGAGTTAGGAACACCATATATTTT | CASSKEQGVRNTIYF
TRBJ2-7 | 16 | TRBD1 | TRBV19 | - | TGTGCCAGTAGTATAGGGGGCGGACAGGGGGCCTACGAGCAGTACTTC | CASSIGGGQGAYEQYF
TRBJ1-2 | 12 | - | TRBV19 | - | TGTGCCAGTACCGCACTGGACTATGGCTACACCTTC | CASTALDYGYTF
TRBJ1-3 | 15 | - | TRBV7-6 | - | TGTGCCAGCAGCTTAGAGGCGATTACTGGAAACACCATATATTTT | CASSLEAITGNTIYF
TRBJ2-1 | 13 | - | TRBV11-1 | - | TGTGCCAGCAGCTTAGCTGGGGGGCATGAGCAGTTCTTC | CASSLAGGHEQFF
TRBJ2-7 | 14 | - | TRBV4-1 | - | TGCGCCAGCAGCCAAGGGAGTGGTGGCTACGAGCAGTACTTC | CASSQGSGGYEQYF
TRBJ2-2 | 12 | - | TRBV5-1 | - | TGCGCCAGCAGTATGTACCCCGGGGAGCTGTTTTTT | CASSMYPGELFF
TRBJ2-3 | 14 | - | TRBV5-1 | - | TGCGCCAGCAGCGCAGAGGATACAGGATATACGCAGTATTTT | CASSAEDTGYTQYF
TRBJ2-1 | 20 | TRBD2 | TRBV10-3 | once | TGTGCCATCAGTGACGGACTAGCGGGCTTAAGGGGGAGCTCCTACAATGAGCAGTTCTTC | CAISDGLAGLRGSSYNEQFF
TRBJ2-7 | 15 | TRBD1 | TRBV27 | once | TGTGCCAGCAGTTTTCTAGGACAGGGGAGCTACGAGCAGTACTTC | CASSFLGQGSYEQYF
TRBJ2-7 | 14 | - | TRBV5-6 | - | TGTGCCAGCAGTTCCCCCGGGACGTCCTACGAGCAGTACTTC | CASSSPGTSYEQYF
TRBJ1-5 | 13 | - | TRBV2 | - | TGTGCCAGCAGTGTCAGAGAGAATCAGCCCCAGCATTTT | CASSVRENQPQHF
TRBJ1-2 | 13 | TRBD1 | TRBV2 | once | TGTGCCAGCATCTCCGACAGGGGAAATGGCTACACCTTC | CASISDRGNGYTF